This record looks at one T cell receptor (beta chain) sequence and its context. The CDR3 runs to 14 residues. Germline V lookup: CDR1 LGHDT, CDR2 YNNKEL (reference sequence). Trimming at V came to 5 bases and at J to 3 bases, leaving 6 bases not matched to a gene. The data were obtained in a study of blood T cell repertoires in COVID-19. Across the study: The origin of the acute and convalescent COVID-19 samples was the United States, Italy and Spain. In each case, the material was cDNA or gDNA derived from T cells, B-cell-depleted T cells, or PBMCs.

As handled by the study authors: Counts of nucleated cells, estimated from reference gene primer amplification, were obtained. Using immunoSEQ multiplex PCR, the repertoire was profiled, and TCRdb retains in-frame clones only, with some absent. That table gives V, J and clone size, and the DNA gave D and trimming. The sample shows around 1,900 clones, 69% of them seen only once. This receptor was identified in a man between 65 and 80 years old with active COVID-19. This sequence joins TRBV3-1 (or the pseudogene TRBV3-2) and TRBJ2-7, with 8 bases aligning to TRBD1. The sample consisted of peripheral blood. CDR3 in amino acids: CASSSSGGNYEQYF. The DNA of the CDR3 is TGTGCCAGCAGCTCTTCAGGGGGCAACTACGAGCAGTACTTC.